This TCR beta chain was observed in a study of PD-L1 blockade in urothelial cancer. Looking at the study overall: Atezolizumab at 1,200 mg intravenously every 3 weeks was started by patients in the mid-2010s. It was at 3 weeks (second dose) and 6 weeks after treatment start that blood was analyzed.

Here immunoSEQ multiplex PCR was the method, and the copy in TCRdb shows in-frame clones only, minus some. The sample includes about 87,000 clones, 65% to 85% of them seen just once. The table lists this clone with a few counts. CDR1 and CDR2 (germline): SGHAT, FQNNGV. This CDR3 comprises 14 residues. V was cut by 5 bases and J by 5 bases, with 15 bases left in between. Time point reported: pretreatment peripheral blood. The chain links TRBV11-2 to TRBJ2-5; the D gene is possibly TRBD2 (6 bases). The starting material was PBMCs, obtained around atezolizumab (anti-PD-L1) treatment. This sequence originates from a man in his 60s with urothelial cancer. CDR3 residues: CASSAWGVVETQYF. The DNA of the CDR3 is TGTGCCAGCAGCGCCTGGGGGGTCGTGGAGACCCAGTACTTC. Full variable domain (outside the CDR3, taken from reference TRBV11-2 and TRBJ2-5): EAGVAQSPRYKIIEKRQSVAFWCNPISGHATLYWYQQILGQGPKLLIQFQNNGVVDDSQLPKDRFSAERLKGVDSTLKIQPAKLEDSAVYLCASSAWGVVETQYFGPGTRLLVL.